Presented here are 20 T cell receptor beta chains from one specimen sequenced in a study of cytomegalovirus exposure and HLA in healthy donors (dated by TCRdb to about 2017). Library prep was done by the immunoSEQ multiplex PCR assay. For the multiplex PCR, a mixture combining 60 forward primers for TCR Vbeta segments and 13 reverse primers for TCR Jbeta segments was used. TCRdb mirrors the immuneACCESS table, restricted to in-frame sequences. Some clones are absent from its copies; in checked studies, under half trace to an unresolved V gene, and the reason for the others is unknown. Recorded for this sample are 130,000 or so clones; roughly 82% of them occurred a single time. Roughly 3.1% of the sample is taken by the ten largest. The sample taken for sequencing was PBMCs. These receptors all stem from a man younger than 30 in good health and CMV-seropositive.

The chain is built from TRBV7-9 and TRBJ1-1; D is uncertain. CDR1 SEHNR and CDR2 FQNEAQ come from the germline V gene (reference sequence). This CDR3 contains 11 residues. Trimming left V 3 bases short and J 8 bases short, with 7 bases between. The CDR3 bases are TGTGCCAGCAGCTTCGGAGAGGAAGCTTTCTTT. This encodes CASSFGEEAFF.

The J gene is TRBJ2-7, the V gene TRBV5-1; the match to TRBD2 covers 7 bases. V was clipped by 0 bases and J by 7 bases; unmatched bases: 13. This CDR3 comprises 16 residues. The germline V gene has CDR1 SGHRS and CDR2 YFSETQ. In nucleotides, the CDR3 is TGCGCCAGCAGCTTGGGGTATGCGGGAGCCACGGAAGAGCAGTACTTC. Translating gives CASSLGYAGATEEQYF.

The chain employs TRBV6-1 and TRBJ1-1; D may be TRBD1 (5 bases). V was cut by 4 bases and J by 7 bases, with 16 bases left in between. In germline, CDR1 is MNHNS, CDR2 SASEGT. This CDR3 is built from 14 residues. This CDR3 reads CASSARDTTREAFF. The CDR3 DNA sequence: TGTGCCAGCAGTGCCAGGGATACGACCCGTGAAGCTTTCTTT.

The chain is built from TRBV11-3 and TRBJ2-7; D is perhaps TRBD1 (6 bases). This CDR3 spans 13 amino acids. V was clipped by 3 bases and J by 1 base, with 7 bases between them. CDR1 is SGHNT, CDR2 YENEEA, per germline. The CDR3: CASSFGQSYEQYF. CDR3 nucleotides: TGTGCCAGCAGCTTCGGACAGTCCTACGAGCAGTACTTC.

The V call is TRBV18, the J call TRBJ2-5, with D perhaps TRBD1 (6 bases). The V gene's germline CDR1 is KGHSH and CDR2 LQKENI. V lost 3 bases and J lost 3, with 11 bases in between. The CDR3 is made up of 14 amino acids. The CDR3 sequence: CASSPSRGKETQYF. For the CDR3, the DNA is TGTGCCAGCTCACCTAGTAGGGGGAAAGAGACCCAGTACTTC.

This clone was seen once. The chain joins TRBV14 to TRBJ1-1; the D is unclear. V gave up 0 bases and J gave up 11 bases, with 10 bases separating them. The CDR3 covers 12 residues. Per germline, CDR1 SGHDN and CDR2 FVKESK. This CDR3 is CASSQDREFAFF. The CDR3 DNA sequence: TGTGCCAGCAGCCAAGATAGGGAGTTCGCTTTCTTT.

The V and J genes are TRBV30 and TRBJ1-2, with D unclear. The CDR3 sequence is 16 residues long. The ends were cut back, 0 bases at V and 4 bases at J, with 18 bases in the middle. Germline V CDR1 and CDR2: GTSNPN, SVGIG (reference sequence). Here the CDR3 reads CAWSVSAASIAYGYTF. The CDR3, as DNA: TGTGCCTGGAGTGTATCGGCTGCTTCCATAGCCTATGGCTACACCTTC.

V gene TRBV27 combines with J gene TRBJ2-1; D unclear. V shed 2 bases and J shed 11 bases, with 10 bases lying between them. This CDR3 comprises 12 residues. Germline V gene sequence: CDR1 MNHEY, CDR2 SMNVEV (reference sequence). The chain's CDR3 is CASSLPGWKQFF. The CDR3, as DNA: TGTGCCAGCAGTTTACCCGGGTGGAAGCAGTTCTTC.

The CDR3 bases are TGTGCCAGCAGCTTAGGACGGGGGGAGGGCAGCACAGATACGCAGTATTTT. Translating gives CASSLGRGEGSTDTQYF. V and J are TRBV7-9 and TRBJ2-3; 7 bases align to TRBD2. Germline V gives CDR1 SEHNR, CDR2 FQNEAQ (reference sequence). V lost 1 base to trimming and J lost 0 bases; unmatched junction nucleotides: 7. The CDR3 length is 17 residues.

The chain carries TRBV7-8 and TRBJ2-5; 11 positions match TRBD2. Germline trimming cut 5 bases from V and 7 bases from J; bases unmatched to any gene: 9. Germline CDR1 reads SGHVS; CDR2 reads FQNEAQ. This CDR3 is built from 15 residues. CDR3 nucleotides: TGTGCCAGCAGCCCTCGGACTAGCGGGCCGGGGACCCAGTACTTC. Translated: CASSPRTSGPGTQYF.

The chain joins TRBV7-2 to TRBJ2-7, with D maybe TRBD1 (5 bases). Germline CDR1 is SGHTA and CDR2 is FQGNSA. The CDR3 sequence is 17 residues long. With 5 bases removed from V and 0 bases from J, the gap between germline ends came to 20 bases. Here the CDR3 reads CASSPDKIGRASYEQYF. The CDR3 coding sequence is TGTGCCAGCAGCCCGGACAAAATCGGCCGGGCCTCCTACGAGCAGTACTTC.

The chain recombines TRBV25-1 with TRBJ2-2; TRBD1 agrees at 7 bases. Germline-derived CDR1 and CDR2 are MGHDK and SYGVNS. Trimming took 6 bases from V and 1 from J; bases not matched to a gene: 8. The CDR3 has 16 amino acids. DNA of the CDR3: TGTGCCAGCAGCCCAAGGGGGCTCCTGAACACCGGGGAGCTGTTTTTT. Translation: CASSPRGLLNTGELFF.

This chain connects TRBV4-1 to TRBJ1-5, with 7 bases lining up with TRBD1. The germline V gene encodes CDR1 MGHRA and CDR2 YSYEKL. V dropped 4 bases and J dropped 6; count of bases not matched to a gene: 9. This CDR3 spans 15 amino acids. CDR3 sequence: CASSPTGQGGQPQHF. CDR3 nucleotides: TGCGCCAGCAGCCCGACAGGTCAGGGGGGTCAGCCCCAGCATTTT.

The rearrangement uses TRBV7-6 and TRBJ2-1; 13 bases line up with TRBD2. The germline V gene encodes CDR1 SGHVS and CDR2 FNYEAQ. Germline trimming cut 1 base from V and 4 bases from J; bases unmatched to any gene: 7. The CDR3 is 18 residues long. CDR3 sequence (DNA): TGTGCCAGCAGCTTAGAGGGGACTAGCGGGAACAAATACAATGAGCAGTTCTTC. Protein sequence: CASSLEGTSGNKYNEQFF.

In this sample, this clone turned up once. The rearrangement joins TRBV18 to TRBJ1-4; 11 bases map to TRBD1. This CDR3 is built from 16 residues. V lost 3 bases to trimming and J lost 7 bases; unmatched junction nucleotides: 7. Germline values: CDR1 KGHSH, CDR2 LQKENI. Here the CDR3 reads CASSPLSGQGVEKLFF. Here the CDR3 DNA reads TGTGCCAGCTCACCCCTTTCGGGACAGGGGGTTGAAAAACTGTTTTTT.

The CDR3 sequence is CASSMRGANVLTF. The CDR3 region has the DNA TGTGCCAGTAGTATGCGTGGGGCCAACGTCCTGACTTTC. The chain couples TRBV19 to TRBJ2-6; unclear D gene. The length of the CDR3 is 13 residues. Trimming stripped 3 bases from V and 3 bases from J, with 3 bases between. CDR1 is LNHDA, CDR2 SQIVND, per germline (reference sequence).

This clone appeared a single time. The rearrangement links TRBV6-7 to TRBJ2-1; weak D call: TRBD2 (5 bases). TRBV6-7 is an open reading frame whose function is uncertain. This CDR3 comprises 17 residues. Between the trimmed V and J ends, which lost 4 bases and 4 bases, there was a span of 20 bases. The CDR3 sequence is CASSWSRERKIYNEQFF. DNA for the CDR3: TGTGCCAGCAGTTGGAGTAGGGAGCGCAAAATTTACAATGAGCAGTTCTTC.

The chain is built from TRBV7-3 and TRBJ1-1; 10 bases are a match to TRBD1. Germline V CDR1 and CDR2: SGHTA, FQGTGA. The trim removed 5 bases at V and 5 bases at J, leaving 8 bases unmatched. The CDR3 runs 15 residues. DNA of the CDR3: TGTGCCAGCAGCAAGACAGGGGGCAGAAATACTGAAGCTTTCTTT. It translates to CASSKTGGRNTEAFF.

The rearrangement uses TRBV27 and TRBJ1-4; perhaps TRBD1 as D (5 bases). Germline loops: CDR1 MNHEY, CDR2 SMNVEV (reference sequence). The CDR3 covers 15 residues. The V end lost 6 bases, the J end lost 6 bases, and 17 bases lay between the germline ends. CDR3 sequence (DNA): TGTGCCAGCAGCCCGATAAGGGGCGCTTATGAAAAACTGTTTTTT. Residues: CASSPIRGAYEKLFF.

V usage is TRBV5-4 and J usage is TRBJ2-7; 13 bases align to TRBD2. The CDR3 spans 16 residues. Germline assignment: CDR1 SGHNT and CDR2 YYREEE (reference sequence). V lost 4 bases to trimming and J lost 8 bases; unmatched junction nucleotides: 12. The CDR3 DNA sequence: TGTGCCAGCAGCGACGGGACTAGCGGGATCAGAAACAAGCAGTACTTC. Protein product: CASSDGTSGIRNKQYF.